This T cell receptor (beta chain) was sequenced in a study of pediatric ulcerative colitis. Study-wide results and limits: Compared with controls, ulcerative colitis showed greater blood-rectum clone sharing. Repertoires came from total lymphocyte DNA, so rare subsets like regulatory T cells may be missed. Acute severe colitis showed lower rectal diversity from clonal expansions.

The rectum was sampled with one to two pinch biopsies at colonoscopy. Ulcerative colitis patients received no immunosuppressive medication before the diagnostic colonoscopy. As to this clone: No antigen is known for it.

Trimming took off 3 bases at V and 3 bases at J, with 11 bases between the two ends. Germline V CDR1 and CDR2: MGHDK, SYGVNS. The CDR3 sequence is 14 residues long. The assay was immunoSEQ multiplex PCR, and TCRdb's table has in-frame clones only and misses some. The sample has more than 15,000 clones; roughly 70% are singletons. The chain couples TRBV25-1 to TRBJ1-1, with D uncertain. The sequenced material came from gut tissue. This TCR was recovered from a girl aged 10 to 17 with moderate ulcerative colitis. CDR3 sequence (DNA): TGTGCCAGCAGTGACAGATTAAGGGACACTGAAGCTTTCTTT. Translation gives CASSDRLRDTEAFF.